The 30 T cell receptor beta chains below come from one sample, sequenced in a study of blood T cells in healthy people across ages. It was with a sample-barcoded 5' primer and a J-beta primer mix that a second PCR of roughly 6 to 12 cycles was run. TCRdb fed the 5' RACE reads into MiXCR, producing one record per CDR3 protein. Among approximately 830,000 distinct CDR3 sequences, approximately 67% were seen once, and the ten largest hold around a quarter. The material sequenced was blood. The receptor set was obtained from a man aged 30 to 45 in good health.

J is TRBJ1-6 and V is TRBV4-1; D might be TRBD1 (5 bases). This CDR3 contains 15 residues. The V gene's germline CDR1 is MGHRA and CDR2 YSYEKL. V dropped 1 base and J dropped 5 bases, with 9 bases sitting between them. This chain's CDR3 is CASSQVQGHNSPLHF. In DNA, the CDR3 is TGCGCCAGCAGCCAAGTTCAGGGCCATAATTCACCCCTCCACTTT.

CDR3 sequence reads: CASSQGTGTRPRGEQFF. The CDR3, as DNA: TGCGCCAGCAGCCAAGGGACCGGGACCCGGCCTAGGGGTGAGCAGTTCTTC. The rearrangement links TRBV4-3 to TRBJ2-1; tentatively, D is TRBD1 or TRBD2 (5 bases each). This CDR3 has 17 amino acids. Trimming took 1 base from V and 9 from J, leaving 22 bases between them. Germline CDR1 LGHNA, CDR2 YSLEER.

This chain joins TRBV6-2 or TRBV6-3 and TRBJ2-1; D possibly uses TRBD1 or TRBD2 (5 bases each). V was shortened by 2 bases and J by 5 bases, with 16 bases between the two germline ends. The CDR3 consists of 16 residues. Germline CDR1 and CDR2: MNHEY and SVGEGT. The CDR3 loop is CASSYIFGDLNNEQFF. DNA of the CDR3: TGTGCCAGCAGTTACATTTTCGGGGACCTTAACAATGAGCAGTTCTTC.

The J gene is TRBJ2-7, the V gene TRBV10-3; D not resolved. Germline CDR1 reads ENHRY; CDR2 reads SYGVKD. This CDR3 contains 14 residues. V was clipped by 0 bases and J by 4 bases, with 10 bases between them. CDR3 nucleotides: TGTGCCATCAGTGAGTCTTCCAGAAATTACGAGCAGTACTTC. As protein: CAISESSRNYEQYF.

The chain employs TRBV6-5 and TRBJ1-5; 11 bases agree with TRBD1. There are 17 residues in the CDR3. CDR1 and CDR2 from the germline V gene are MNHEY and SVGAGI. V gave up 0 bases and J gave up 5 bases; unmatched junction bases: 6. CDR3 in DNA: TGTGCCAGCAGTTACTCTCCGGACAGGGGGCCCGATCAGCCCCAGCATTTT. This sequence encodes CASSYSPDRGPDQPQHF.

This chain connects TRBV12-3 or TRBV12-4 to TRBJ2-3; 9 bases agree with TRBD1. J gave up 4 bases and V 6 bases, and 14 bases lay outside the gene matches. The CDR3 loop spans 17 amino acids. The CDR3 protein is CASSRYRGLGDADTQYF. CDR3 bases: TGTGCCAGCAGCCGATACAGGGGGCTCGGTGATGCAGATACGCAGTATTTT.

The J gene is TRBJ2-1, the V gene TRBV5-1; 7 bases align to TRBD2. The CDR3 extends over 15 amino acids. The junction had 12 bases not matched to a gene; V was cut back by 4 bases and J by 8 bases. The V gene's germline CDR1 is SGHRS and CDR2 YFSETQ. The CDR3 DNA is TGCGCCAGCAGCCTAGGGGACCCGGGGAGGGATGAGCAGTTCTTC. The encoded protein is CASSLGDPGRDEQFF.

Notes on this clonotype: Germline and junction disagree at one end, which may indicate a read error. The chain is built from TRBV6-2 or TRBV6-3 and TRBJ1-1; no firm D call. The CDR3 is 14 amino acids. CDR1 MNHEY and CDR2 SVGEGT come from the germline V gene. This CDR3 reads CASSPSPGNTEAFF. The CDR3 nucleotides read TGTGCCAGCAGCCCCTCACCCGGGAACACCGAAGCTTTCTTT.

The V gene is TRBV7-9, the J gene TRBJ2-1, with D possibly TRBD1 on 5 matching bases. Germline V gene sequence: CDR1 SEHNR, CDR2 FQNEAQ (reference sequence). V was pared by 5 bases and J by 9 bases, with 14 bases between. This CDR3 comprises 13 residues. The CDR3 region is CASSTDSRGEQFF. CDR3 DNA sequence: TGTGCCAGCAGCACAGATAGTAGGGGTGAGCAGTTCTTC.

This clonotype was counted between two and nine times. The V call is TRBV6-5, the J call TRBJ1-5, with TRBD1 matching 9 bases. There are 14 residues in the CDR3. The germline V gene encodes CDR1 MNHEY and CDR2 SVGAGI. V shed 6 bases, J shed 4 bases, and the junction held 4 bases outside the gene matches. DNA of the CDR3: TGTGCCAGCAGGCCGACAGGGGGAAATCAGCCCCAGCATTTT. Its translation: CASRPTGGNQPQHF.

The rearrangement links TRBV7-3 to TRBJ2-5; D is possibly TRBD2 (6 bases). Germline CDR1 SGHTA, CDR2 FQGTGA. The CDR3 contains 14 residues. Deletions cut 2 bases from V and 11 bases from J, with 18 bases between. The CDR3 nucleotides read TGTGCCAGCAGCTTAGCGGGGCGAAACGATGAGCAGTACTTC. Translation: CASSLAGRNDEQYF.

The chain recombines TRBV9 with TRBJ2-4; possibly TRBD1 or TRBD2 for D (6 bases each). The J call is doubtful: the DNA matches TRBJ2-5 better. Germline-derived CDR1 and CDR2 are SGDLS and YYNGEE. This CDR3 spans 14 amino acids. CDR3 coding DNA: TGTGCCAGCAGCGGTAGGGGGGACCAAGAGACCCAGTACTTC. Its protein product is CASSGRGDQETQYF.

Turning to this clonotype: A read error may produce the germline difference seen at one junction end. This sequence joins TRBV4-3 and TRBJ2-7; 7 nucleotides align to TRBD2. This CDR3 is 14 amino acids long. Germline CDR1 is LGHNA and CDR2 is YSLEER. The CDR3 spells CASNQDRGDYEQYF. CDR3 nucleotides: TGCGCCAGCAACCAAGATCGGGGGGATTACGAGCAGTACTTC.

V gene TRBV10-3 combines with J gene TRBJ2-3, with 15 bases that match TRBD2. The V and J ends lost 7 bases and 2 bases, in that order; junction bases with no gene match: 19. There are 21 residues in the CDR3. Germline CDR1 is ENHRY and CDR2 is SYGVKD. The CDR3: CAIKKKAGLAGGPGHTDTQYF. CDR3 nucleotide sequence: TGTGCCATCAAAAAAAAAGCGGGACTAGCGGGGGGACCAGGACACACAGATACGCAGTATTTT.

This chain joins TRBV5-5 and TRBJ1-2, with 9 positions matching TRBD1. The CDR3 spans 13 residues. The J segment lost 13 bases and the V segment lost 3 bases, leaving 10 bases of the junction unmatched. From germline, CDR1 is SGHKS and CDR2 YYEKEE (reference sequence). The CDR3 reads CASSSGQGVEVTF. CDR3 DNA: TGTGCCAGCAGCTCGGGACAGGGAGTGGAAGTCACCTTC.

V and J are TRBV24-1 and TRBJ2-3; 10 bases align to TRBD1. With 3 bases clipped from V and 7 bases from J, the junction kept 3 bases outside the gene matches. This CDR3 spans 14 amino acids. Germline lookup yields CDR1 KGHDR and CDR2 SFDVKD. Written as DNA, the CDR3 is TGTGCCACCAGTGATACGGACAGGGGGTATACGCAGTATTTT. Translated, it gives CATSDTDRGYTQYF.

The rearrangement links TRBV25-1 to TRBJ1-3; D may be TRBD1 (6 bases). The CDR3 is 14 residues long. Deletions cut 6 bases from V and 2 bases from J, with 11 bases between. The germline CDR1 and CDR2 sequences are MGHDK and SYGVNS. CDR3 region: CASRAGQTGNTIYF. The CDR3 nucleotides are TGTGCCAGCAGAGCCGGACAGACTGGAAACACCATATATTTT.

This clonotype has a count of ten or more. The chain has TRBV27 and TRBJ2-1; 13 bases are a match to TRBD2. The ends lost 6 bases at V and 8 bases at J; junction bases unmatched: 7. The CDR3 sequence is 15 residues long. The V gene's germline CDR1 is MNHEY and CDR2 SMNVEV (reference sequence). CDR3 sequence reads: CASRTSGGASHEQFF. DNA of the CDR3: TGTGCCAGCAGAACTAGCGGGGGGGCCTCCCATGAGCAGTTCTTC.

The chain has TRBV7-3 and TRBJ1-1; D gene uncertain. The CDR3 is 14 residues long. The V end lost 5 bases, the J end lost 1 base, and 11 bases lay between the germline ends. Germline CDR1 reads SGHTA; CDR2 reads FQGTGA. The CDR3 spells CASSMDRWNTEAFF. As DNA, the CDR3 is TGTGCCAGCAGCATGGACCGGTGGAACACTGAAGCTTTCTTT.

This clonotype was seen more than once but under ten times. This chain connects TRBV7-2 to TRBJ1-6; maybe TRBD1 (6 bases). Germline-derived CDR1 and CDR2 are SGHTA and FQGNSA. Deletions cut 1 base from V and 11 bases from J, with 15 bases between. The CDR3 has 15 amino acids. In nucleotides, the CDR3 is TGTGCCAGCAGCTTAGACCAGGGGTTCTCGACACCCCTCCACTTT. Amino acid sequence: CASSLDQGFSTPLHF.

The chain recombines TRBV12-3 or TRBV12-4 with TRBJ2-3; D gene uncertain. This CDR3 comprises 14 residues. V was pared by 6 bases and J by 6 bases, with 16 bases between. The DNA of the CDR3 is TGTGCCAGCAGCCGTGTCTGGTCAAGTGATACGCAGTATTTT. Its translation: CASSRVWSSDTQYF.

This chain uses TRBV6-2 or TRBV6-3 with TRBJ2-7, with D perhaps matching TRBD2 (5 bases). CDR1 and CDR2 from the germline V gene are MNHEY and SVGEGT. The CDR3 has 16 amino acids. Deletions cut 3 bases from V and 1 base from J, with 16 bases between. CDR3 DNA sequence: TGTGCCAGCAGTTATAGACGAGGACTCCAATCCTACGAGCAGTACTTC. Its translation is CASSYRRGLQSYEQYF.

The chain recombines TRBV10-3 with TRBJ1-5; 8 bases map to TRBD1. Germline CDR1 reads ENHRY; CDR2 reads SYGVKD. This CDR3 spans 11 amino acids. With V trimmed by 6 bases and J by 13 bases, 5 bases remained unmatched. The CDR3 nucleotides read TGTGCCATCAGCCCGGACAGGGATCAGCATTTT. Protein sequence: CAISPDRDQHF.

The gene calls are TRBV7-2 and TRBJ2-7, with TRBD2 matching 8 bases. Germline V CDR1 and CDR2: SGHTA, FQGNSA. The CDR3 is 16 amino acids. After removal of 3 bases from V and 4 bases from J, the junction contained 11 bases not matched to a gene. The CDR3 here is CASSFRNGGASYEQYF. For the CDR3, the DNA is TGTGCCAGCAGCTTTAGGAACGGGGGGGCGTCGTACGAGCAGTACTTC.

CDR3 coding DNA: TGCAGCGTCTGGGCCGGGGAGACCCAGTACTTC. It codes for CSVWAGETQYF. The rearrangement uses TRBV29-1 and TRBJ2-5; D remains ambiguous. Between the trimmed V and J ends, which lost 6 bases and 5 bases, there was a span of 10 bases. The CDR3 is made up of 11 amino acids. Germline loops: CDR1 SQVTM, CDR2 ANQGSEA.

In its sample, this clonotype was seen once. The chain is built from TRBV7-9 and TRBJ2-1; perhaps TRBD1 as D (6 bases). The CDR3 extends over 15 amino acids. The V gene's germline CDR1 is SEHNR and CDR2 FQNEAQ (reference sequence). Trimming took off 1 base at V and 3 bases at J, with 10 bases between the two ends. The CDR3 region is CASSLGQAHYNEQFF. CDR3 DNA: TGTGCCAGCAGCTTAGGACAGGCCCACTACAATGAGCAGTTCTTC.

The chain recombines TRBV12-3 or TRBV12-4 with TRBJ2-7, with D perhaps TRBD1 (5 bases). This CDR3 comprises 12 residues. V was clipped by 6 bases and J by 5 bases, with 11 bases between them. This CDR3 is CASSRVSNEQYF. Written as DNA, the CDR3 is TGTGCCAGCAGCAGGGTGTCTAACGAGCAGTACTTC.

The V gene is TRBV7-2, the J gene TRBJ2-2; 8 bases are a match to TRBD2. Losses at the gene ends were 6 bases for V and 6 bases for J; bases not matched to a gene: 6. Germline CDR1 is SGHTA and CDR2 is FQGNSA. CDR3 length equals 14 residues. CDR3 sequence: CASRRGDRAGELFF. DNA of the CDR3: TGTGCCAGCAGGCGGGGGGATCGGGCCGGGGAGCTGTTTTTT.

CDR3 sequence: CASSYSGPTYEQYF. CDR3 DNA: TGTGCCAGCAGTTACTCGGGACCAACCTACGAGCAGTACTTC. This chain uses TRBV6-5 with TRBJ2-7, with D perhaps given as TRBD1 or TRBD2 (5 bases each). The CDR3 extends over 14 amino acids. The germline V gene encodes CDR1 MNHEY and CDR2 SVGAGI. Trimming took off 0 bases at V and 2 bases at J, with 8 bases between the two ends.

This CDR3 is CASKPDRDNEQYF. CDR3 sequence (DNA): TGTGCCAGCAAGCCGGACAGGGACAACGAGCAGTACTTC. The chain recombines TRBV7-2 with TRBJ2-7, with TRBD1 identical over 8 bases. The CDR3 has 13 amino acids. J was trimmed by 5 bases and V by 7 bases; bases with no gene match: 7. Per germline, CDR1 SGHTA and CDR2 FQGNSA. Full variable domain (rest looked up from reference TRBV7-2 and TRBJ2-7): GAGVSQSPSNKVTEKGKDVELRCDPISGHTALYWYRQSLGQGLEFLIYFQGNSAPDKSGLPSDRFSAERTGGSVSTLTIQRTQQEDSAVYLCASKPDRDNEQYFGPGTRLTVT.